Following are 21 T cell receptor beta chains from one sample sequenced in a study of T cell repertoires in cytomegalovirus infection (dated by TCRdb to the late 2010s). Sequencing was performed on an Illumina HiSeq 1500. Using fastp trimming at Q25 and MiXCR clonotype assembly, TCRdb reanalyzed the public sequencing data and kept in-frame beta chains. Identical CDR3 proteins give one entry, which carries the most common genes and DNA. In all, the sample holds approximately 250,000 distinct CDR3 sequences, and approximately 8.3% of those were seen once. The ten largest clones take up more than 12% of the sample. The sample was PBMCs. These receptors all stem from a human donor in good health (CMV status not recorded). Some clones in this sample may be carry-over from other donors' samples.

This clonotype was seen at least ten times. The chain recombines TRBV7-2 with TRBJ2-2; D call uncertain. CDR1 and CDR2 (germline): SGHTA, FQGNSA. Trimming stripped 1 base from V and 1 base from J, with 7 bases between. This CDR3 has 15 residues. The CDR3 spells CASSLDRENTGELFF. CDR3 nucleotides: TGTGCCAGCAGCTTAGACAGAGAGAACACCGGGGAGCTGTTTTTT.

This chain joins TRBV5-1 and TRBJ2-1; D gene ambiguous. Deletions cut 4 bases from V and 5 bases from J, with 13 bases between. The CDR3 loop spans 14 amino acids. Germline CDR1 reads SGHRS; CDR2 reads YFSETQ. CDR3 protein: CASSPGLIHNEQFF. In DNA, the CDR3 is TGCGCCAGCAGCCCGGGCCTGATCCACAATGAGCAGTTCTTC.

The table lists this clonotype with many counts. The gene calls are TRBV19 and TRBJ2-1; D is unclear. Germline V gives CDR1 LNHDA, CDR2 SQIVND (reference sequence). The V and J ends lost 2 bases and 8 bases respectively, with 4 bases between them. This CDR3 region has 11 residues. The CDR3 loop is CASSIPDEQFF. Written as DNA, the CDR3 is TGTGCCAGTAGTATACCGGATGAGCAGTTCTTC.

The chain carries TRBV7-2 and TRBJ2-1; D remains unclear. Germline values: CDR1 SGHTA, CDR2 FQGNSA. The germline V and J ends were trimmed by 1 base and 3 bases, with 10 bases remaining between them. This CDR3 comprises 15 residues. CDR3 DNA sequence: TGTGCCAGCAGCTTAGGGTGGCAGGACTACAATGAGCAGTTCTTC. Its protein product is CASSLGWQDYNEQFF.

This clonotype was counted at least ten times. The J gene is TRBJ1-1, the V gene TRBV7-8; D not certain. CDR3 length equals 12 residues. The ends were cut back, 1 base at V and 8 bases at J, with 8 bases in the middle. CDR1 is SGHVS and CDR2 is FQNEAQ in the germline V gene. CDR3: CASSLDTIEAFF. The CDR3 bases are TGTGCCAGCAGCTTAGATACTATCGAAGCTTTCTTT.

This clonotype was counted many times. The genes are TRBV4-3 and TRBJ2-3, with D possibly TRBD1 on 5 matching bases. The V and J ends lost 0 bases and 0 bases respectively, with 10 bases between them. Germline CDR1 and CDR2: LGHNA and YSLEER. This CDR3 contains 16 residues. The DNA for the CDR3 is TGCGCCAGCAGCCAAGATTGGTCAGGGAGCACAGATACGCAGTATTTT. The encoded protein is CASSQDWSGSTDTQYF.

At least ten counts were recorded for this clonotype. The V gene is TRBV7-2, the J gene TRBJ2-2; 8 nucleotides agree with TRBD1. Germline V gene data show CDR1 as SGHTA and CDR2 as FQGNSA. This CDR3 has 15 residues. J was trimmed by 0 bases and V by 5 bases; bases with no gene match: 2. CDR3 protein: CASSRTGTNTGELFF. CDR3 DNA sequence: TGTGCCAGCAGCCGGACAGGGACGAACACCGGGGAGCTGTTTTTT.

This clonotype was recorded at least ten times. The rearrangement joins TRBV7-2 to TRBJ2-7, with 7 nucleotides matching TRBD1. CDR1 is SGHTA and CDR2 is FQGNSA in the germline V gene. The CDR3 consists of 15 residues. The V and J ends lost 2 bases and 0 bases, in that order; junction bases with no gene match: 4. The chain's CDR3 is CASSLSRTGSYEQYF. CDR3 DNA sequence: TGTGCCAGCAGCTTAAGTCGGACAGGCTCCTACGAGCAGTACTTC.

This clonotype came up many times. The J gene is TRBJ2-1, the V gene TRBV7-2; 8 positions agree with TRBD1. Germline CDR1 SGHTA, CDR2 FQGNSA. The CDR3 is 13 amino acids. J lost 6 bases, V lost 4 bases, and 2 bases had no gene match. The CDR3 protein is CASSWDRFNEQFF. The DNA for the CDR3 is TGTGCCAGCAGCTGGGACAGGTTCAATGAGCAGTTCTTC.

Ten or more counts support this clonotype. This chain links TRBV29-1 with TRBJ1-2; 7 nucleotides match TRBD1. The CDR3 sequence is 14 residues long. Germline values: CDR1 SQVTM, CDR2 ANQGSEA. Trimming took 4 bases from V and 5 from J; bases not matched to a gene: 10. CDR3 coding DNA: TGCAGCGTTGCTGGGACAGCCTCTCGTTATGGCTACACCTTC. Protein product: CSVAGTASRYGYTF.

This clonotype was observed a few times. The V gene is TRBV28, the J gene TRBJ2-5; 9 positions match TRBD2. Germline V gene lookup returns CDR1 MDHEN and CDR2 SYDVKM. There are 16 residues in the CDR3. V shed 1 base, J shed 2 bases, and the junction held 5 bases outside the gene matches. The CDR3 DNA follows: TGTGCCAGCAGTTTATCCGGAGCGGGGGGTCAAGAGACCCAGTACTTC. Translating it yields CASSLSGAGGQETQYF. Full variable domain (missing parts from reference TRBV28 and TRBJ2-5): DVKVTQSSRYLVKRTGEKVFLECVQDMDHENMFWYRQDPGLGLRLIYFSYDVKMKEKGDIPEGYSVSREKKERFSLILESASTNQTSMYLCASSLSGAGGQETQYFGPGTRLLVL.

This clonotype was picked up many times. The chain joins TRBV7-9 to TRBJ1-4, with D possibly matching TRBD1 (6 bases). Germline CDR1 and CDR2: SEHNR and FQNEAQ (reference sequence). V was cut by 5 bases and J by 4 bases, with 11 bases left in between. This CDR3 is 14 amino acids long. CDR3 protein: CASSKDSFNEKLFF. The CDR3 DNA follows: TGTGCCAGCAGCAAGGACAGCTTTAATGAAAAACTGTTTTTT.

This clonotype has at least ten counts. The CDR3 region has the DNA TGTGCCAGCAGCTTAGCGCAAGCCTATCAGCCCCAGCATTTT. It yields the protein CASSLAQAYQPQHF. The chain combines TRBV7-2 with TRBJ1-5; D call uncertain. This CDR3 has 14 amino acids. Trimming shortened V by 0 bases and J by 5 bases, and 8 bases separated the two germline ends. Germline-derived CDR1 and CDR2 are SGHTA and FQGNSA.

This clonotype was detected many times. This chain connects TRBV5-5 to TRBJ2-7; TRBD1 matches at 10 bases. This CDR3 contains 14 residues. Looked up from germline, CDR1 is SGHKS and CDR2 is YYEKEE (reference sequence). The V segment lost 7 bases and the J segment 1 base; nucleotides outside the gene matches: 5. CDR3 DNA sequence: TGTGCCAGCCAGGACAGGGGGGCTTCCTACGAGCAGTACTTC. This translates into CASQDRGASYEQYF.

There are many counts of this clonotype. J is TRBJ2-4 and V is TRBV6-1; 10 bases match TRBD1. The CDR3 sequence is 19 residues long. Germline-derived CDR1 and CDR2 are MNHNS and SASEGT. Trimming cost V 2 bases and J 3 bases; bases outside gene matches: 13. The DNA for the CDR3 is TGTGCCAGCAGTGAAAACCGGCCGGGGACAGGGGATCGCAAAAACATTCAGTACTTC. This encodes CASSENRPGTGDRKNIQYF.

In the case of this clonotype: A clone one base away is much larger, so this may be a read error. J is TRBJ2-2 and V is TRBV5-5; D remains unclear. The CDR3 loop spans 12 amino acids. The germline V gene has CDR1 SGHKS and CDR2 YYEKEE (reference sequence). V was pared by 4 bases and J by 1 base, with 2 bases between. CDR3 loop: CASSGNTGELFF. The DNA for the CDR3 is TGTGCCAGCAGCGGGAACACCGGGGAGCTGTTTTTT. Variable domain in full (rest from reference TRBV5-5 and TRBJ2-2): DAGVTQSPTHLIKTRGQQVTLRCSPISGHKSVSWYQQVLGQGPQFIFQYYEKEERGRGNFPDRFSARQFPNYSSELNVNALLLGDSALYLCASSGNTGELFFGEGSRLTVL.

In its sample, this clonotype was seen a few times. This chain joins TRBV10-1 and TRBJ2-3, with a weak D call TRBD1 (5 bases). The CDR3 loop spans 13 amino acids. V lost 6 bases, J lost 6 bases, and 13 bases lay in between. From germline, CDR1 is WNHNN and CDR2 SYGVQD (reference sequence). The CDR3: CASSDTPGDTQYF. For the CDR3, the DNA is TGCGCCAGCAGCGACACGCCAGGGGATACGCAGTATTTT.

This clonotype showed up many times. This chain uses TRBV6-8 with TRBJ1-1, with D possibly being TRBD1 (5 bases). The V and J ends lost 4 bases and 7 bases respectively, with 10 bases between them. This CDR3 contains 12 residues. Germline values: CDR1 MNHGY, CDR2 SAAAGT. The CDR3: CASSSTGNEAFF. In DNA, the CDR3 is TGTGCCAGCAGTTCCACAGGCAATGAAGCTTTCTTT.

At least ten counts were recorded for this clonotype. The chain is built from TRBV5-1 and TRBJ1-1; the match to TRBD1 covers 11 bases. The trim removed 3 bases at V and 4 bases at J, leaving 8 bases unmatched. CDR3 length equals 16 residues. CDR1 SGHRS and CDR2 YFSETQ come from the germline V gene. The CDR3: CASSSGQGAWGTEAFF. The CDR3 DNA reads as TGCGCCAGCAGCTCTGGACAGGGGGCCTGGGGCACTGAAGCTTTCTTT. The complete variable domain, with remaining parts taken from reference TRBV5-1 and TRBJ1-1, reads KAGVTQTPRYLIKTRGQQVTLSCSPISGHRSVSWYQQTPGQGLQFLFEYFSETQRNKGNFPGRFSGRQFSNSRSEMNVSTLELGDSALYLCASSSGQGAWGTEAFFGQGTRLTVV.

In its sample, this clonotype was seen a few times. A read error may account for a junction end that differs from germline. The chain links TRBV12-3 or TRBV12-4 to TRBJ2-5; 7 bases line up with TRBD2. The CDR3 is 15 amino acids. The CDR3 sequence: CASRLAGLSQETQYF. In DNA, the CDR3 is TGTGCCAGCAGATTAGCGGGCCTATCCCAAGAGACCCAGTACTTC.

This clonotype was picked up many times. The gene calls are TRBV20-1 and TRBJ1-4; no reliable D call. The CDR3 extends over 13 amino acids. Germline V gene lookup returns CDR1 DFQATT and CDR2 SNEGSKA (reference sequence). V shed 5 bases and J shed 4 bases, with 11 bases lying between them. This chain's CDR3 is CSAETDGNEKLFF. The CDR3, as DNA: TGCAGTGCTGAAACGGACGGTAATGAAAAACTGTTTTTT.